These T cell receptor beta chains were read from a single sample in a study of blood T cell repertoires in COVID-19. Clones were sequenced by immunoSEQ multiplex PCR, and TCRdb holds only the in-frame ones, with some missing. The sample yields about 380,000 clones, 88% seen once. Sequencing used PBMCs or T cells enriched from blood (not recorded which). Receptor source: a woman under 30 who had recovered from COVID-19. CDR3s include the opening cysteine and the closing phenylalanine or tryptophan. The D gene is left open where the match is weak. Not every row has a clone size; where given, it reads once, few, many or a size class.

j_call v_call d_call clone_size cdr3_nt cdr3_aa
TRBJ2-2 TRBV9 TRBD2 - TGTGCCAGCAGCGAGCTAGCGGCTAACACCGGGGAGCTGTTTTTT CASSELAANTGELFF
TRBJ2-7 TRBV6-5 - - TGTGCCAGCAGCAAAAAGGGGTACGAGCAGTACTTC CASSKKGYEQYF
TRBJ1-1 TRBV24-1 - - TGTGCCACCAGTGACCCGGGCCGGGAACTCTTCTTT CATSDPGRELFF
TRBJ1-6 TRBV2 - - TGTGCCAGCAGTGAGATTGGAGGAGACTTTATTTCACCCCTCCACTTT CASSEIGGDFISPLHF
TRBJ1-4 TRBV7-2 - - TGTGCCAGCAGCTTAGGCAGGATTAATGAAAAACTGTTTTTT CASSLGRINEKLFF
TRBJ2-7 TRBV19 TRBD2 - TGTGCCAGTAGTGAGTACAGCGGGGTGCAGTACTTC CASSEYSGVQYF
TRBJ2-7 TRBV11-1 - - TGTGCCAGCGCCGGGACATCGAGCTCCTACGAGCAGTACTTC CASAGTSSSYEQYF
TRBJ1-5 TRBV6-5 - - TGTGCCAGCAAGAAAGGGGATTTAGGAAACCAGCCCCAGCATTTT CASKKGDLGNQPQHF
TRBJ2-1 TRBV20-1 TRBD1 - TGCAGTGCTAGTACGAGGACAGGGAACTCCTACAATGAGCAGTTCTTC CSASTRTGNSYNEQFF
TRBJ1-5 TRBV5-6 - - TGTGCCAGCAGCCCGGGAACGAGCAATCAGCCCCAGCATTTT CASSPGTSNQPQHF
TRBJ1-3 TRBV13 - once TGTGCCAGCAGCTCAGGGGCGCGGGGCCACTCTGGAAACACCATATATTTT CASSSGARGHSGNTIYF
TRBJ2-5 TRBV5-1 TRBD2 - TGCGCCAGCAGCTTGGGCGCGGCGGGGGGAGAGACCCAGTACTTC CASSLGAAGGETQYF
TRBJ2-3 TRBV5-4 - - TGTGCCAGCAGCTCGACAGGTACTAGCACAGATACGCAGTATTTT CASSSTGTSTDTQYF
TRBJ2-5 TRBV2 TRBD2 once TGTGCCAGCAGTGCCCAACTAGCGGGGAGCCAAGAGACCCAGTACTTC CASSAQLAGSQETQYF
TRBJ2-7 TRBV19 TRBD1 - TGTGCCAGTAGCATCAAGTGGGACAGGGGGAACGAGCAGTACTTC CASSIKWDRGNEQYF
TRBJ1-1 TRBV9 - - TGTGCCAGCAGCGTAGCAAGGGGCTCTGAAGCTTTCTTT CASSVARGSEAFF
TRBJ2-3 TRBV11-2 - - TGTGCCAGCAGCTTAGACGGACAGCCAGATACGCAGTATTTT CASSLDGQPDTQYF
TRBJ2-3 TRBV7-9 TRBD1 - TGTGCCAGCAGCTCACGGGACAGGGGGGATACGCAGTATTTT CASSSRDRGDTQYF
TRBJ1-2 TRBV10-3 TRBD1 - TGTGCCATCAGTGAGTCCCCGACAGGGTGGGGTGGCTACACCTTC CAISESPTGWGGYTF
TRBJ2-1 TRBV7-3 TRBD1 - TGTGCCAGCAGCTACGACAGGGACAATGAGCAGTTCTTC CASSYDRDNEQFF
TRBJ1-5 TRBV19 TRBD1 - TGTGCCAGTAGTACTGACAGGGGGTGGGCCCAGCATTTT CASSTDRGWAQHF
TRBJ1-2 TRBV7-2 TRBD1 - TGTGCCAGCACCTTGCAGACAGGGTCGGCATATGGCTACACCTTC CASTLQTGSAYGYTF
TRBJ2-7 TRBV2 TRBD2 - TGTGCCAGCAGTGAACTGCGGGGGGCTTACGAGCAGTACTTC CASSELRGAYEQYF
TRBJ2-1 TRBV12-5 - - TGTGCTAGTGGCCCGTCAGGGGGGAATGAGCAGTTCTTC CASGPSGGNEQFF
TRBJ1-5 TRBV7-2 - - TGTGCCAGCAGCCCTCAGCGGAATCAGCCCCAGCATTTT CASSPQRNQPQHF
TRBJ2-7 TRBV11-2 - - TGTGCCAGCAGGAGTCAGGGAAGGGGCTCCTACGAGCAGTACTTC CASRSQGRGSYEQYF
TRBJ2-4 TRBV4-2 TRBD2 - TGTGCCAGCAGCCAGGAAGGACTAGCGGGGGGGCTTCGGGACATTCAGTACTTC CASSQEGLAGGLRDIQYF
TRBJ2-5 TRBV5-1 - - TGCGCCAGCAGCTTGGTTCCAGAAGAGACCCAGTACTTC CASSLVPEETQYF
TRBJ2-7 TRBV28 - - TGTGCCAGCATCCAAACGACGGGGTACGAGCAGTACTTC CASIQTTGYEQYF
TRBJ2-1 TRBV7-9 - - TGTGCCAGCAGCTTCCTAGAGGATCGGAACAATGAGCAGTTCTTC CASSFLEDRNNEQFF
TRBJ2-3 TRBV29-1 - - TGCAGCGTTGAAGATCTTGAGGCCGGCGACTCATCCACGCAGTATTTT CSVEDLEAGDSSTQYF